This TCR beta chain derives from a study of blood T cells in healthy people across ages. In terms of origin and age, donors were healthy Caucasian individuals from Russia aged about 6 to 90. Collection of around 10 milliliters of peripheral blood was performed for each donor. Germline trimming cut 2 bases from V and 11 bases from J; bases unmatched to any gene: 6. The CDR3 runs to 12 residues. Germline CDR1 is SGHRS and CDR2 is YFSETQ. This clonotype was seen only a few times. Its target is not known. Study-level results: Unknown donor CMV status possibly confounded expanded clonotype changes.

Alongside a J-beta primer mix, a sample-barcoded 5' primer served in a second PCR lasting roughly 6 to 11 cycles. A template-switch adaptor with 12 random nucleotides tagged each cDNA molecule. Each CDR3 protein gets one entry after TCRdb re-called the 5' RACE reads with MiXCR. Of around 670,000 distinct CDR3 sequences in the sample, about 30% were seen once. The sequenced sample was blood. The source is an elderly woman in good health. The rearrangement uses TRBV5-1 and TRBJ2-5; 7 bases are shared with TRBD2. In DNA form, the CDR3 reads TGCGCCAGCAGCTTCTCTAGCGGTGAGCAGTACTTC. It yields the protein CASSFSSGEQYF.